This TCR beta chain was observed in a study of HIV-infected children after antiretroviral therapy interruption. As for treatment: PENTA 11 planned treatment interruption arm or continuous ART arm. Unique molecular identifiers were included in an RNA-based 3' RACE TCR library. TCRdb analysed the 3' RACE reads with MiXCR anew, one entry per CDR3 protein. The sample shows about 89,000 distinct CDR3 sequences, about 7% of them seen only once. This clonotype was picked up many times. Trimming removed 0 bases at V and 4 bases at J, with 12 bases between. Germline V gene sequence: CDR1 GTSNPN, CDR2 SVGIG (reference sequence). This CDR3 is built from 14 residues.

The specimen comprised CD45RA+ CD4+ T cells from PBMCs, pooled from several time points, sampled from a donor given antiretroviral therapy, either interrupted or continuous. Subset in this sample: naive CD4+ CD45RA+ CD45RO- T cells. J is TRBJ1-2 and V is TRBV30; D might be TRBD1 (5 bases). This receptor was identified in a pool of human donors with HIV. DNA for the CDR3: TGTGCCTGGAGTGTGTCAGGGATCGGCTATGGCTACACCTTC. Translating it yields CAWSVSGIGYGYTF.